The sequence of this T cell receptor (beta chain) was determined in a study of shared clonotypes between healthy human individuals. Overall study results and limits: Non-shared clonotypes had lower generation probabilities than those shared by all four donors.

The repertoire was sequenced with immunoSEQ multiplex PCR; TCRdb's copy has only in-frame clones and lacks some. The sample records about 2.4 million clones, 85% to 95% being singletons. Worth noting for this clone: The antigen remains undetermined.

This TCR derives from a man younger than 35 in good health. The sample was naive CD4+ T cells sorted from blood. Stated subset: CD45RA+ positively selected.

As DNA, the CDR3 is TGTGCCAGCAGCTTAGATCGTACCACTAATTCACCCCTCCACTTT. Translated: CASSLDRTTNSPLHF. This chain uses TRBV11-2 with TRBJ1-6; D is ambiguous. V lost 0 bases, J lost 6 bases, and 9 bases lay in between. This CDR3 contains 15 residues. CDR1 is SGHAT and CDR2 is FQNNGV in the germline V gene. The whole variable domain, remainder taken from reference TRBV11-2 and TRBJ1-6, is EAGVAQSPRYKIIEKRQSVAFWCNPISGHATLYWYQQILGQGPKLLIQFQNNGVVDDSQLPKDRFSAERLKGVDSTLKIQPAKLEDSAVYLCASSLDRTTNSPLHFGNGTRLTVT.